These T cell receptor beta chains were read from a single sample in a study of identical twins. From the 5' RACE reads, TCRdb called clonotypes with MiXCR, one entry per CDR3 protein. The data contain 1.5 million to 2 million distinct CDR3 sequences, about 32% of them singletons. Sequencing was carried out using cord blood. These receptors all stem from a newborn girl in good health. The CDR3 runs from the conserved cysteine through the conserved F or W.

v_call cdr3_aa
TRBV27 CASSLRGLAFYEQYF
TRBV3-1 CASSQEGLGGKNIQYF
TRBV7-9 CASTYAGGVYEQYF
TRBV18 CASSPDSGGLAHHTDTQYF
TRBV20-1 CSASLYFDAYGYTF
TRBV12-3/TRBV12-4 CASSLGQGGSGYTF
TRBV6-2/TRBV6-3 CASSNGPTVEDSNQPQHF
TRBV6-1 CASNYLSKGADTQYF
TRBV14 CASSRTTGLVQYF
TRBV5-6 CASTLPGSMNTEAFF
TRBV7-6 CASSLSSGRKGNEQFF
TRBV4-2 CASSQDPAHNEQFF
TRBV18 CASSPPLSSEQETQYF
TRBV10-3 CAIRALAGLPTDTQYF
TRBV11-2 CASSLDNRFIGEQYF
TRBV12-3/TRBV12-4 CASSLGSEAKNIQYF
TRBV7-2 CASSLTGGGLSNTEAFF
TRBV20-1 CSARDPFGREVLYQAYGYTF
TRBV4-1 CASSQVGPGELFF
TRBV4-2 CASSQDRGLAGGATYEQYF
TRBV20-1 CSAAPSGASYEQYF
TRBV28 CASTTLAGVGEQYF
TRBV12-3/TRBV12-4 CASSQRTSGRSAEQFF
TRBV5-5 CASSAGQGANSPLHF
TRBV20-1 CSARDLKQWGTQYF
TRBV27 CASSSGLSYEQYF
TRBV27 CASSLNRAYGYTF
TRBV10-3 CAISGRDRGSDTQYF
TRBV13 CASSRLLQRRLGYTF
TRBV5-1 CASSPNGLAGPYNEQFF
TRBV6-1 CASIRGQGYQPQHF
TRBV4-2 CASSLDRAPLTDTQYF
TRBV28 CACTPVDSLYNEQFF
TRBV10-3 CAISERGMNTEAFF
TRBV7-9 CASSSCGATNEKLFF
TRBV27 CASSIGDRVGSSYGYTF
TRBV7-2 CASSRGGGGYEQYF
TRBV20-1 CSAEDPRQRLDEQFF
TRBV3-1 CASSPSPGAGNEQFF
TRBV6-1 CASSPLGHSSGANVLTF
TRBV29-1 CSVRGTAGTYEQYF
TRBV3-1 CASSQARRAASGNTIYF
TRBV20-1 CSAREMEGPYEQYF
TRBV28 CASSLGRGQGENIQYF
TRBV3-1 CASSQAGTGGGYNQPQHF
TRBV20-1 CSARAQVYNSPLHF
TRBV6-1 CASSVRGRSTEAFF
TRBV6-1 CASGEKGGGYGYTF
TRBV6-5 CASSYNTGTGGRNEQFF
TRBV5-1 CASSFGLARGDEQFF
TRBV19 CASSPGGKVDTQYF
TRBV19 CASSMVREADTQYF
TRBV20-1 CSARPGVARLYEQYF
TRBV2 CASRDRSIIYEQYF
TRBV11-2 CASRQREGSPSGNTIYF